These 16 T cell receptor beta chains came from one sample sequenced in a study of T cells in Graves' hyperthyroidism and ophthalmopathy. It was RNA transcripts that yielded the amplified TCR beta CDR3 regions. Researchers ran a first-round RT-PCR on the TCR CDR3 using the HTBI primer set. TCRdb re-analysed the multiplex PCR reads in MiXCR, keeping a single row per CDR3 protein. The sample yields around 500,000 distinct CDR3 sequences, 13% to 15% seen once. Sequenced input: blood. All receptors come from a woman aged 18-29 years with Graves' hyperthyroidism.

The chain has TRBV7-9 and TRBJ2-1; possible D gene TRBD1, 5 bases. CDR1 SEHNR and CDR2 FQNEAQ come from the germline V gene (reference sequence). The CDR3 runs 12 residues. Trimming removed 5 bases at V and 9 bases at J, with 11 bases between. Here the CDR3 DNA reads TGTGCCAGCAGCCCTACGGACATTGAGCAGTTCTTC. It specifies CASSPTDIEQFF.

V gene TRBV19 combines with J gene TRBJ2-1; tentative D call: TRBD1 (5 bases). Germline lookup yields CDR1 LNHDA and CDR2 SQIVND (reference sequence). The V end was cut by 7 bases, the J end by 2 bases, with 15 bases between. The CDR3 spans 15 residues. The CDR3 DNA reads as TGTGCCAGTATTGAAGGGGCCGGAACCTACAATGAGCAGTTCTTC. It encodes CASIEGAGTYNEQFF.

The rearrangement uses TRBV9 and TRBJ2-7; perhaps D is TRBD1 or TRBD2 (5 bases each). CDR3 size: 15 residues. Germline lookup yields CDR1 SGDLS and CDR2 YYNGEE. Trimming took off 3 bases at V and 2 bases at J, with 15 bases between the two ends. The CDR3 protein is CASSASSGTTYEQYF. CDR3 coding DNA: TGTGCCAGCAGCGCCTCATCGGGGACGACCTACGAGCAGTACTTC.

This clonotype was seen many times. V usage is TRBV6-5 and J usage is TRBJ2-3; D is undetermined. Per germline, CDR1 MNHEY and CDR2 SVGAGI. This CDR3 spans 14 amino acids. Trimming took 3 bases from V and 1 from J, leaving 8 bases between them. The CDR3 here is CASSYAAGTDTQYF. The DNA of the CDR3 is TGTGCCAGCAGTTATGCGGCTGGCACAGATACGCAGTATTTT.

This clonotype was observed many times. The chain recombines TRBV7-3 with TRBJ2-3; the D is unclear. V was trimmed by 2 bases and J by 4 bases, leaving 4 bases between them. This CDR3 contains 12 residues. Germline V gives CDR1 SGHTA, CDR2 FQGTGA. CDR3 coding DNA: TGTGCCAGCAGCTTACGTGCAGATACGCAGTATTTT. Its protein product is CASSLRADTQYF.

This clonotype was seen a handful of times. The chain is built from TRBV20-1 and TRBJ2-1; possible D gene TRBD2, 5 bases. This CDR3 comprises 15 residues. CDR1 is DFQATT, CDR2 SNEGSKA, per germline (reference sequence). Trimming removed 3 bases at V and 1 base at J, with 13 bases between. The CDR3 DNA is TGCAGTGCTAGGTTACGGGGTAGGTCCTACAATGAGCAGTTCTTC. Translated, it gives CSARLRGRSYNEQFF.

This clonotype appeared a single time. This may be a read error: a much more frequent sequence differs by one nucleotide. CDR3 sequence: CASSPRTGRMDEQFF. Here the CDR3 DNA reads TGTGCCAGCAGTCCCCGGACAGGGAGGATGGATGAGCAGTTCTTC. This chain uses TRBV25-1 with TRBJ2-1, with 8 nucleotides matching TRBD1. The length of the CDR3 is 15 residues. Germline assignment: CDR1 MGHDK and CDR2 SYGVNS. Trimming cost V 5 bases and J 8 bases; bases outside gene matches: 11.

This clonotype was detected ten times or more. The chain joins TRBV30 to TRBJ1-1; D ambiguous. CDR1 GTSNPN and CDR2 SVGIG come from the germline V gene (reference sequence). V was clipped by 5 bases and J by 6 bases, with 10 bases between them. The CDR3 has 11 residues. DNA for the CDR3: TGTGCCTGGGGGGTAGGGCCTGAAGCTTTCTTT. Amino acids: CAWGVGPEAFF.

The sample holds many counts of this clonotype. This chain connects TRBV19 to TRBJ1-5; D gene unclear. The V and J ends lost 0 bases and 4 bases respectively, with 10 bases between them. In germline, CDR1 is LNHDA, CDR2 SQIVND (reference sequence). The CDR3 runs to 15 residues. CDR3: CASSIELAANQPQHF. CDR3 in DNA: TGTGCCAGTAGTATAGAATTGGCGGCTAATCAGCCCCAGCATTTT.

This chain links TRBV6-2 or TRBV6-3 with TRBJ1-1; weak D call: TRBD1 (6 bases). The V gene's germline CDR1 is MNHEY and CDR2 SVGEGT. The CDR3 is 13 amino acids. Deletions cut 6 bases from V and 4 bases from J, with 12 bases between. This CDR3 reads CASRARGSTEAFF. The CDR3 region has the DNA TGTGCCAGCAGGGCCAGGGGATCCACTGAAGCTTTCTTT.

This clonotype was observed at least ten times. The chain employs TRBV20-1 and TRBJ1-1; perhaps TRBD1 as D (5 bases). Germline CDR1 DFQATT, CDR2 SNEGSKA (reference sequence). The CDR3 has 14 amino acids. The ends were cut back, 6 bases at V and 4 bases at J, with 18 bases in the middle. The CDR3 loop reads CSARRGGGGTEAFF. As DNA, the CDR3 is TGCAGTGCCAGGCGGGGGGGAGGAGGCACTGAAGCTTTCTTT.

This clonotype was detected ten times or more. The V and J genes are TRBV7-2 and TRBJ2-3; D not certain. The germline CDR1 and CDR2 sequences are SGHTA and FQGNSA. The CDR3 spans 14 residues. Trimming removed 8 bases from V and 0 bases from J, with 12 bases in between. Written as DNA, the CDR3 is TGTGCCAGCCTCCCGGAGTTAAGCACAGATACGCAGTATTTT. Amino acids: CASLPELSTDTQYF.

This clonotype appeared many times. The rearrangement uses TRBV19 and TRBJ1-1, with a weak D call TRBD1 (5 bases). Germline V gene lookup returns CDR1 LNHDA and CDR2 SQIVND (reference sequence). Trimming stripped 1 base from V and 6 bases from J, with 12 bases between. The CDR3 is made up of 14 amino acids. CDR3: CASSIGHRLAEAFF. DNA of the CDR3: TGTGCCAGTAGTATAGGTCACAGGCTAGCTGAAGCTTTCTTT.

This clonotype was recorded many times. The chain uses TRBV29-1 and TRBJ1-1; D is perhaps TRBD1 (6 bases). Per the germline V gene, CDR1 is SQVTM and CDR2 is ANQGSEA. The V end was cut by 5 bases, the J end by 1 base, with 11 bases between. This CDR3 is 13 amino acids long. In DNA, the CDR3 is TGCAGCGTTCTTACGGGGGCGAACACTGAAGCTTTCTTT. Protein sequence: CSVLTGANTEAFF.

This chain uses TRBV11-2 with TRBJ1-1, with 8 bases fitting TRBD1. CDR3 length: 16 amino acids. CDR1 and CDR2 from the germline V gene are SGHAT and FQNNGV. J gave up 6 bases and V 5 bases, and 14 bases lay outside the gene matches. The CDR3 region is CASSPRTRQGHSEAFF. As DNA, the CDR3 is TGTGCCAGCAGCCCAAGAACGCGACAGGGGCACTCTGAAGCTTTCTTT.

This clonotype was counted at least ten times. The chain is built from TRBV27 and TRBJ2-3; D is ambiguous. The germline V gene has CDR1 MNHEY and CDR2 SMNVEV (reference sequence). The CDR3 is 13 residues long. V was shortened by 2 bases and J by 10 bases, with 13 bases between the two germline ends. The CDR3: CASSLNPPSAQYF. Written as DNA, the CDR3 is TGTGCCAGCAGTTTAAACCCTCCGAGTGCGCAGTATTTT.